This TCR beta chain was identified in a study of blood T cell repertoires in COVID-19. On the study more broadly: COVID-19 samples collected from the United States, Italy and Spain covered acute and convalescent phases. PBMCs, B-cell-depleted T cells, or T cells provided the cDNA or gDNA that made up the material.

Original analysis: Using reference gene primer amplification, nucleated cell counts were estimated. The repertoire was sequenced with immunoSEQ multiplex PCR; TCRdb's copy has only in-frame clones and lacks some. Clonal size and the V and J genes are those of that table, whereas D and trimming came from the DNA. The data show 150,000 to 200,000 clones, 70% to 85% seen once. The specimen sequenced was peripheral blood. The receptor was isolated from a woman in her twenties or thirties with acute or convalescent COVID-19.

Here the CDR3 reads CASSGTGYQETQYF. As DNA, the CDR3 is TGTGCCAGCAGTGGGACAGGGTACCAAGAGACCCAGTACTTC. The gene calls are TRBV28 and TRBJ2-5; 9 positions agree with TRBD1. Germline CDR1 reads MDHEN; CDR2 reads SYDVKM. J was trimmed by 0 bases and V by 5 bases; bases with no gene match: 1. CDR3 length: 14 amino acids. The variable domain in full, with the rest retrieved from reference TRBV28 and TRBJ2-5, is DVKVTQSSRYLVKRTGEKVFLECVQDMDHENMFWYRQDPGLGLRLIYFSYDVKMKEKGDIPEGYSVSREKKERFSLILESASTNQTSMYLCASSGTGYQETQYFGPGTRLLVL.